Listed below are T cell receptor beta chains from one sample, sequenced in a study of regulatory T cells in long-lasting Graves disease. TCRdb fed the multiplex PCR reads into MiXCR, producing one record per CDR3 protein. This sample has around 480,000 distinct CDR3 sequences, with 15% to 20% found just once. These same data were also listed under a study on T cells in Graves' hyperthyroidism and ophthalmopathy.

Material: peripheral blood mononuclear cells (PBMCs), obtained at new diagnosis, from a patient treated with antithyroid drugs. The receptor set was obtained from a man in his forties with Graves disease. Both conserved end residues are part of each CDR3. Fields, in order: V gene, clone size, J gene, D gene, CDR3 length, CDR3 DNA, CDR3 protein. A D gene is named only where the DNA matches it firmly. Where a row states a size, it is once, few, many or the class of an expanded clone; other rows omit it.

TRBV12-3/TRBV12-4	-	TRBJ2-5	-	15	TGTGCCAGCAGTCCGACAGGCGGGAACCAAGAGACCCAGTACTTC	CASSPTGGNQETQYF
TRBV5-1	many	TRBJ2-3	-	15	TGCGCCAGCAGCTTCGGGGACACCAGCACAGATACGCAGTATTTT	CASSFGDTSTDTQYF
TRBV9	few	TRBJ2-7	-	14	TGTGCCAGCAGCGTTGGTGAGGCAATCTACGAGCAGTACTTC	CASSVGEAIYEQYF
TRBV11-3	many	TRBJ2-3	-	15	TGTGCCAGCAGAGTACAGGGTGCTCTGACAGATACGCAGTATTTT	CASRVQGALTDTQYF
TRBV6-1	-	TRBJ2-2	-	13	TGTGCCAGCACAGGAACGAACACCGGGGAGCTGTTTTTT	CASTGTNTGELFF
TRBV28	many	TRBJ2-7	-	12	TGTGCCAGCAGTTTATTGGACGGTAAGCAGTACTTC	CASSLLDGKQYF
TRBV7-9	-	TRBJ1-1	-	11	TGTGCCAGCTCGCCGACAGTGACAGCTTTCTTT	CASSPTVTAFF
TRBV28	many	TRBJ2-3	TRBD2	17	TGTGCCAGCAGTTTACTTAATAGCGGGAGAGGAGGGGATACGCAGTATTTT	CASSLLNSGRGGDTQYF
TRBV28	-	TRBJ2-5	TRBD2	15	TGTGCCAGCAGTTTTCTCCGACTAGCTCAAGAGACCCAGTACTTC	CASSFLRLAQETQYF
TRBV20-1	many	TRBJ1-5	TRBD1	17	TGCAGTGCTAGAGAGATGTTGACAGGGCGGGTAGGGCAGCCCCAGCATTTT	CSAREMLTGRVGQPQHF
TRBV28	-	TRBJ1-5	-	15	TGTGCCAGCAGCCAACACCTGGGGGTCAATCAGCCCCAGCATTTT	CASSQHLGVNQPQHF
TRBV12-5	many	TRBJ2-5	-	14	TGTGCTAGTGGTACCCAGGGTTTAATTGAGACCCAGTACTTC	CASGTQGLIETQYF
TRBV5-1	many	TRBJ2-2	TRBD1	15	TGCGCCAGCAGCTTAAATGACAGGGTTTCCGGGGAGCTGTTTTTT	CASSLNDRVSGELFF
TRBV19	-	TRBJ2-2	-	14	TGTGCCAGTAGTGCCCCAGGGGACACCGGGGAGCTGTTTTTT	CASSAPGDTGELFF
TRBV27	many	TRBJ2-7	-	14	TGTGCCAGCAGTCTCACAGGGACTGCTCTCGAGCAGTACTTC	CASSLTGTALEQYF
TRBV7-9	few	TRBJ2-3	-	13	TGTGCCAGCAGCTTAGCCCCCCAAAGTACGCAGTATTTT	CASSLAPQSTQYF
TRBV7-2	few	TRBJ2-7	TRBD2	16	TGTGCCAGCAGCTTAAGAAGCGGGAGGGCCAGCGACGAGCAGTACTTC	CASSLRSGRASDEQYF
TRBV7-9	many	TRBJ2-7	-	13	TGTGCCAGCAGCCAGAGAACAGCGTACGAGCAGTACTTC	CASSQRTAYEQYF
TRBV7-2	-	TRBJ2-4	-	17	TGTGCCAGCAGCTTACCGGTTAGGTGGCCGCACAAAAACATTCAGTACTTC	CASSLPVRWPHKNIQYF
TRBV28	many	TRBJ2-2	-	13	TGTGCCAGCAGCCCTCCGGGGACCGGGGAGCTGTTTTTT	CASSPPGTGELFF
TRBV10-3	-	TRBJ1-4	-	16	TGTGCCATCAGTGAGCGACAACAGGGTCGTGGTGAAAAACTGTTTTTT	CAISERQQGRGEKLFF
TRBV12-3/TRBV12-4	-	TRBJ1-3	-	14	TGTGCCAGCATACTTTTATCCTCTGGAAACACCATATATTTT	CASILLSSGNTIYF
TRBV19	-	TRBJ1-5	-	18	TGTGCCAGTGATGGCGGGTTCGATCGTGGGGGGAGCAATCAGCCCCAGCATTTT	CASDGGFDRGGSNQPQHF
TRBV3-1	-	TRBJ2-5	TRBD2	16	TGTGCCAGCAGCCAGTCGGAGACTAGCGGGAGTGAGACCCAGTACTTC	CASSQSETSGSETQYF
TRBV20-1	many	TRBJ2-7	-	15	TGCAGTGCTCACCCCGATCGGGAAAGGTCCTACGAGCAGTACTTC	CSAHPDRERSYEQYF
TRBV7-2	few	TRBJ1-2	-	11	TGTGCCAGCAGCAGGGTGGATGGCTACACCTTC	CASSRVDGYTF
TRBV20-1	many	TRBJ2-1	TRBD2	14	TGCAGTGCTAGAGGACTAGCGGGACACAATGAGCAGTTCTTC	CSARGLAGHNEQFF
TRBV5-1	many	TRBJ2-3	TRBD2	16	TGCGCCAGCAGCTTGGCTTCACTAGCGGGAGCAGATACGCAGTATTTT	CASSLASLAGADTQYF
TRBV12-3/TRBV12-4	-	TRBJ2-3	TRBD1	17	TGTGCCAGCAGTTTCCGAGGGACAGCCGCTCGCAGGGATACGCAGTATTTT	CASSFRGTAARRDTQYF
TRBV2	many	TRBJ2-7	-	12	TGTGCCAGCAGGGACAGAATTTACGAGCAGTACTTC	CASRDRIYEQYF
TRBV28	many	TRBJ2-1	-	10	TGTGCCAGCAGCTACAATGAGCAGTTCTTC	CASSYNEQFF
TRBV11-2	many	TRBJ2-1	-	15	TGTGCCAGCAGCTCTCGGATGGGACAATGGGGTGAGCAGTTCTTC	CASSSRMGQWGEQFF
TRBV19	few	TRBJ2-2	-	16	TGTGCCAGTAGTATAGGGGGCGTCGCGAACACCGGGGAGCTGTTTTTT	CASSIGGVANTGELFF
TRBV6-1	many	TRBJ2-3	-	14	TGTGCCAGCAGTGAAGACCCAGGCACAGATACGCAGTATTTT	CASSEDPGTDTQYF
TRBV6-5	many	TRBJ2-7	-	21	TGTGCCAGCGGTTACGCTAGTTCCTTGCGGGGGACAGGCTTTTACTCCTACGAGCAGTACTTC	CASGYASSLRGTGFYSYEQYF
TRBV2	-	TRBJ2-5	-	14	TGTGCCAGCAAGGGCGGGCGTTACCAAGAGACCCAGTACTTC	CASKGGRYQETQYF
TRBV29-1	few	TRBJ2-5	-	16	TGCAGCGTTGAAGGCCCTGTGGGGGGCGCGTTGGAGACCCAGTACTTC	CSVEGPVGGALETQYF
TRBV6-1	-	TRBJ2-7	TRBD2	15	TGTGCCAGCAACAACGGACTAGCGGGAGGGTACGAGCAGTACTTC	CASNNGLAGGYEQYF
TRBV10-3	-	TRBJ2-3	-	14	TGTGCCGCCAAGGGGGACCTGGAGGGAGTCACGCAGTATTTT	CAAKGDLEGVTQYF
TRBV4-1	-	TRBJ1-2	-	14	TGCGCCAGCAGCCAAGTCAGGGTGCAGGATGGCTACACCTTC	CASSQVRVQDGYTF
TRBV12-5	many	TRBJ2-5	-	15	TGTGCTAGTGGTCTTGACAGGTCGGACCAAGAGACCCAGTACTTC	CASGLDRSDQETQYF
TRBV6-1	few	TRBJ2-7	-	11	TGTGCCAGCAGGAACTTGGGGGAGCAGTACTTC	CASRNLGEQYF
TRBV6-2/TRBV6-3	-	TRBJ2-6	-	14	TGTGCCAGCAGTTCTAACTCTGGGGCCAACGTCCTGACTTTC	CASSSNSGANVLTF
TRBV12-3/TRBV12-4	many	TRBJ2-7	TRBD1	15	TGTGCCAGCAAACCGGGACAGGGATTATCCTACGAGCAGTACTTC	CASKPGQGLSYEQYF
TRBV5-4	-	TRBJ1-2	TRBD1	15	TGTGCCAGCAGCCGCCGGGACAGATCTAACTATGGCTACACCTTC	CASSRRDRSNYGYTF
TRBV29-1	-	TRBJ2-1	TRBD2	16	TGCAGCGTCCTAGCGGGAGGGCCTGTTTCCTACAATGAGCAGTTCTTC	CSVLAGGPVSYNEQFF